A single sample gave rise to the 22 T cell receptor beta chains below, sequenced in a study of T cell repertoires in aging, cancer and after chemotherapy. TCR beta rearrangements were amplified from peripheral blood genomic DNA. A mixed TRB-A/B primer pool amplified rearranged TRB by multiplex touch-down PCR. TCRdb ran MiXCR on the multiplex PCR reads and lists one entry per CDR3 protein. The sample lists roughly 600 distinct CDR3 sequences; nearly 50% were seen once. The sample consisted of blood. These receptors all stem from a human donor in good health.

This chain uses TRBV6-5 with TRBJ2-6, with D hard to call. This CDR3 has 16 residues. The germline V gene has CDR1 MNHEY and CDR2 SVGAGI. Trimming pared 2 bases from V and 1 base from J, leaving 9 bases between. The CDR3 DNA reads as TGTGCCAGCAGTTACGGTGGGTTTTCTGGGGCCAACGTCCTGACTTTC. Protein product: CASSYGGFSGANVLTF.

This clonotype is hyperexpanded within its sample. The chain's CDR3 is CAWAGTSQDTQYF. CDR3 sequence (DNA): TGTGCCTGGGCCGGGACCTCACAAGATACGCAGTATTTT. The rearrangement joins TRBV30 to TRBJ2-3; D is tentatively TRBD1 or TRBD2 (5 bases each). The ends were cut back, 5 bases at V and 5 bases at J, with 14 bases in the middle. The CDR3 is 13 amino acids. The germline gives CDR1 GTSNPN, CDR2 SVGIG (reference sequence).

This clonotype is labeled medium-sized. The V and J genes are TRBV5-1 and TRBJ1-2; 9 positions match TRBD1. The germline V gene encodes CDR1 SGHRS and CDR2 YFSETQ. This CDR3 is 17 amino acids long. The J segment lost 6 bases and the V segment lost 0 bases, leaving 12 bases of the junction unmatched. The CDR3 DNA sequence: TGCGCCAGCAGCTTGGGGGACAGGGACTTGCCCTGGAATGGCTACACCTTC. Translation: CASSLGDRDLPWNGYTF.

The chain couples TRBV6-1 to TRBJ2-1; 8 positions match TRBD1. The CDR3 runs 16 residues. Germline assignment: CDR1 MNHNS and CDR2 SASEGT. J lost 5 bases, V lost 0 bases, and 6 bases had no gene match. CDR3 nucleotides: TGTGCCAGCAGTGAAGCGGGCAGGGGGCGAGACAATGAGCAGTTCTTC. Residues: CASSEAGRGRDNEQFF.

The genes are TRBV19 and TRBJ1-2; D gene ambiguous. Germline CDR1 reads LNHDA; CDR2 reads SQIVND (reference sequence). The CDR3 has 12 amino acids. The V end lost 4 bases, the J end lost 0 bases, and 3 bases lay between the germline ends. The CDR3 loop reads CASSRANYGYTF. CDR3 nucleotides: TGTGCCAGTAGTAGAGCTAACTATGGCTACACCTTC.

A remark on this clonotype: The junction does not match germline at one end; this may be a read error. V gene TRBV24-1 combines with J gene TRBJ2-1, with 10 bases fitting TRBD2. This CDR3 spans 15 amino acids. Germline V lookup: CDR1 KGHDR, CDR2 SFDVKD. The CDR3 nucleotides read TGTGCCACCAGTGGGAGCGGGGGGGCCTTCAATAAGCAGTTCTTC. It specifies CATSGSGGAFNKQFF.

This clonotype turned up a few times. The chain has TRBV6-5 and TRBJ2-1, with 8 bases that match TRBD2. V gave up 5 bases and J gave up 5 bases; unmatched junction bases: 17. CDR3 length: 18 amino acids. Germline-derived CDR1 and CDR2 are MNHEY and SVGAGI. The CDR3 region is CASSQNHTLTSGHNEQFF. CDR3 DNA sequence: TGTGCCAGCAGTCAAAATCATACCTTAACTAGCGGACACAATGAGCAGTTCTTC.

The chain combines TRBV11-2 with TRBJ2-3, with 8 bases identical to TRBD1. The CDR3 contains 14 residues. Germline V CDR1 and CDR2: SGHAT, FQNNGV. V trimming: 5 bases; J trimming: 3 bases; junction bases outside the gene matches: 4. Written as DNA, the CDR3 is TGTGCCAGCAGCCTAGGGACAGGAACAGATACGCAGTATTTT. Translating gives CASSLGTGTDTQYF. Full variable domain (rest looked up from reference TRBV11-2 and TRBJ2-3): EAGVAQSPRYKIIEKRQSVAFWCNPISGHATLYWYQQILGQGPKLLIQFQNNGVVDDSQLPKDRFSAERLKGVDSTLKIQPAKLEDSAVYLCASSLGTGTDTQYFGPGTRLTVL.

Sample share makes this clonotype large. The CDR3 region is CASSPSKNTEAFF. Here the CDR3 DNA reads TGTGCCAGCTCACCATCCAAGAACACTGAAGCTTTCTTT. The chain employs TRBV18 and TRBJ1-1; D is unclear. V gave up 2 bases and J gave up 1 base, with 5 bases separating them. This CDR3 is built from 13 residues. Germline CDR1 is KGHSH and CDR2 is LQKENI.

Comment on this clonotype: A junction boundary mismatches the germline segment, possibly from a read error. This chain uses TRBV7-7 with TRBJ1-4; D gene ambiguous. CDR3 length: 15 residues. Germline CDR1 reads SSHAT; CDR2 reads FNYEAQ (reference sequence). CDR3 sequence: CASSLEMGTNEKLFF. The CDR3 DNA is TGTGCTAGCAGCTTGGAAATGGGGACTAATGAAAAACTGTTTTTT.

The rearrangement links TRBV19 to TRBJ2-2; TRBD2 aligns across 7 bases. CDR1 is LNHDA, CDR2 SQIVND, per germline (reference sequence). The CDR3 is made up of 16 amino acids. After removal of 3 bases from V and 5 bases from J, the junction contained 9 bases not matched to a gene. The CDR3 DNA reads TGTGCCAGTAGTATGGTAGCGGGCGCGGGGACCGGGGAGCTGTTTTTT. It specifies CASSMVAGAGTGELFF.

CDR3 loop: CASRAAGELFF. The CDR3 DNA sequence: TGTGCCAGCAGGGCGGCCGGGGAGCTGTTTTTT. This chain links TRBV11-1 with TRBJ2-2, with D unresolved. Germline loops: CDR1 SGHAT, CDR2 FQDESV (reference sequence). The CDR3 length is 11 residues. Trimming cost V 6 bases and J 6 bases, with 5 bases left between them.

The chain combines TRBV11-2 with TRBJ1-2, with D perhaps matching TRBD1 (6 bases). V shed 5 bases and J shed 0 bases, with 13 bases lying between them. Per the germline V gene, CDR1 is SGHAT and CDR2 is FQNNGV. This CDR3 is built from 15 residues. CDR3 DNA sequence: TGTGCCAGCAGCCCGTGGACAGTTTCTAACTATGGCTACACCTTC. Residues: CASSPWTVSNYGYTF. The full variable domain, rest sourced from reference TRBV11-2 and TRBJ1-2, is EAGVAQSPRYKIIEKRQSVAFWCNPISGHATLYWYQQILGQGPKLLIQFQNNGVVDDSQLPKDRFSAERLKGVDSTLKIQPAKLEDSAVYLCASSPWTVSNYGYTFGSGTRLTVV.

The chain couples TRBV6-8 to TRBJ2-1, with 10 bases aligning to TRBD1. The CDR3 runs 15 residues. Germline lookup yields CDR1 MNHGY and CDR2 SAAAGT. Losses at the gene ends were 5 bases for V and 9 bases for J; bases not matched to a gene: 10. This CDR3 is CASSKTGQGSGEQFF. In nucleotides, the CDR3 is TGTGCCAGCAGTAAAACGGGACAGGGGTCCGGTGAGCAGTTCTTC.

This chain joins TRBV5-3 and TRBJ2-5; 8 bases line up with TRBD1. TRBV5-3 is classed as an ORF, of uncertain function. The CDR3 runs 15 residues. The V gene end was trimmed by 8 bases and the J gene end by 4 bases; junction bases not matched to a gene: 13. CDR3 bases: TGTGCCAGCTCACCCCGGGACAGGTCTTTAGAGACCCAGTACTTC. As protein: CASSPRDRSLETQYF.

By its share, this clonotype is hyperexpanded. This chain links TRBV19 with TRBJ2-2; weak D call: TRBD1 (7 bases). This CDR3 has 16 residues. The V gene lost 7 bases and the J gene lost 5 bases, with 20 bases spanning the gap. Germline values: CDR1 LNHDA, CDR2 SQIVND (reference sequence). The CDR3 nucleotides are TGTGCCAGTATGACCGAAGGGGGCGCGGGGACCGGGGAGCTGTTTTTT. Translated, it gives CASMTEGGAGTGELFF.

V is TRBV19 and J is TRBJ2-5; TRBD2 matches at 8 bases. Germline CDR1 and CDR2: LNHDA and SQIVND (reference sequence). The J segment lost 5 bases and the V segment lost 9 bases, leaving 5 bases of the junction unmatched. This CDR3 spans 12 amino acids. The CDR3 region is CASGGAGETQYF. The CDR3 nucleotides read TGTGCCAGCGGGGGGGCCGGTGAGACCCAGTACTTC.

The chain is built from TRBV28 and TRBJ1-4; possible D gene TRBD1, 6 bases. This CDR3 contains 17 residues. The V gene's germline CDR1 is MDHEN and CDR2 SYDVKM. The germline V and J ends were trimmed by 5 bases and 14 bases, with 30 bases remaining between them. CDR3 sequence (DNA): TGTGCCAGCAGTACACCCACGGGACAAGGCTTGCGTGTGGGTCTGTTTTTT. Translation: CASSTPTGQGLRVGLFF. Using reference TRBV28 and TRBJ1-4 for the parts outside the CDR3, the full variable domain is DVKVTQSSRYLVKRTGEKVFLECVQDMDHENMFWYRQDPGLGLRLIYFSYDVKMKEKGDIPEGYSVSREKKERFSLILESASTNQTSMYLCASSTPTGQGLRVGLFFGSGTQLSVL.

This clonotype qualifies as medium-sized (0.01 to 0.1%). The chain carries TRBV10-3 and TRBJ1-5, with D unclear. CDR1 ENHRY and CDR2 SYGVKD come from the germline V gene. The CDR3 runs to 14 residues. V lost 1 base and J 7 bases, leaving 11 bases between the germline ends. This CDR3 reads CAISEFETTQPQHF. The CDR3 nucleotides read TGTGCCATCAGTGAGTTTGAAACAACCCAGCCCCAGCATTTT.

This chain uses TRBV27 with TRBJ2-5; the match to TRBD2 covers 11 bases. Germline V gene lookup returns CDR1 MNHEY and CDR2 SMNVEV (reference sequence). Losses at the gene ends were 8 bases for V and 4 bases for J; bases not matched to a gene: 9. The CDR3 is made up of 15 amino acids. CDR3: CASRNSGGAVETQYF. CDR3 in DNA: TGTGCCAGCCGAAATAGCGGGGGGGCCGTAGAGACCCAGTACTTC.

This chain joins TRBV5-4 and TRBJ2-3; 8 bases are shared with TRBD1. The CDR3 length is 18 residues. V was pared by 1 base and J by 5 bases, with 15 bases of the junction left unmatched. Germline V gene sequence: CDR1 SGHNT, CDR2 YYREEE (reference sequence). CDR3 sequence reads: CASSLSFAGQVLGDTQYF. The CDR3 nucleotides are TGTGCCAGCAGCTTGTCGTTCGCGGGACAGGTTTTGGGAGATACGCAGTATTTT.

This clonotype is medium-sized within its sample. The genes are TRBV11-2 and TRBJ1-4; TRBD1 agrees at 9 bases. Germline CDR1 SGHAT, CDR2 FQNNGV. The CDR3 loop spans 17 amino acids. The ends lost 4 bases at V and 6 bases at J; junction bases unmatched: 12. The CDR3 loop is CASSSGQGTASDEKLFF. CDR3 nucleotide sequence: TGTGCCAGCAGCTCGGGACAGGGTACCGCGTCGGATGAAAAACTGTTTTTT.